These T cell receptor beta chains were read from a single sample in a study of shared clonotypes between healthy human individuals. The protocol was immunoSEQ multiplex PCR, while the TCRdb copy is restricted to in-frame clones and leaves out a portion. The sample lists over 850,000 clones, around 78% occurring once. Sequenced: memory CD4+ T cells from PBMCs. The source of these receptors is a man in his late teens or twenties in good health. Some clones in this sample may be carry-over from other donors' samples. The conserved cysteine and the conserved F or W are not part of the CDR3 here. Fields, in order: J gene, D gene, V gene, CDR3 length, CDR3 protein. A D gene is named only where the DNA matches it firmly.

j_call: TRBJ2-7
d_call: -
v_call: TRBV18
cdr3_length: 12
cdr3_aa: ASSRSRDSYEQY

j_call: TRBJ2-2
d_call: -
v_call: TRBV18
cdr3_length: 13
cdr3_aa: ASSPNRQNTGELF

j_call: TRBJ2-2
d_call: TRBD1
v_call: TRBV6-6
cdr3_length: 13
cdr3_aa: ASKLDRGSTGELF

j_call: TRBJ1-5
d_call: -
v_call: TRBV18
cdr3_length: 13
cdr3_aa: ASSPRKSANQPQH

j_call: TRBJ2-1
d_call: TRBD2
v_call: TRBV4-3
cdr3_length: 14
cdr3_aa: ASSQRYSGSYNEQF

j_call: TRBJ1-5
d_call: TRBD1
v_call: TRBV9
cdr3_length: 13
cdr3_aa: ASSVEAGGIQPQH

j_call: TRBJ2-2
d_call: -
v_call: TRBV28
cdr3_length: 11
cdr3_aa: ASHRGGTGELF

j_call: TRBJ2-2
d_call: TRBD2
v_call: TRBV9
cdr3_length: 17
cdr3_aa: ASSASTSGRGWGAGELF

j_call: TRBJ2-7
d_call: TRBD1
v_call: TRBV7-9
cdr3_length: 13
cdr3_aa: ASRAGPGQGYEQY

j_call: TRBJ1-5
d_call: TRBD1
v_call: TRBV7-2
cdr3_length: 16
cdr3_aa: ASSRTGPKSYSNQPQH

j_call: TRBJ2-7
d_call: TRBD2
v_call: TRBV2
cdr3_length: 13
cdr3_aa: ASSVMASGSDEQY

j_call: TRBJ2-7
d_call: -
v_call: TRBV5-1
cdr3_length: 12
cdr3_aa: ASRVQGSTYEQY

j_call: TRBJ1-2
d_call: TRBD1
v_call: TRBV18
cdr3_length: 12
cdr3_aa: ASYPTGQGGGYT